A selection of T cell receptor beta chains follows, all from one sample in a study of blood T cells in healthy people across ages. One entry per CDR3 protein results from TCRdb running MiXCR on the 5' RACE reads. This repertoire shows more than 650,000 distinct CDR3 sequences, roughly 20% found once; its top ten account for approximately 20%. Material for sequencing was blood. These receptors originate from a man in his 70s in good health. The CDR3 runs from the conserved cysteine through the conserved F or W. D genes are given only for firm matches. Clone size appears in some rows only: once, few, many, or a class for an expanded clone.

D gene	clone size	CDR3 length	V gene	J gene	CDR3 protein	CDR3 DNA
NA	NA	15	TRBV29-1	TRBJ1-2	CSVDPRGQSNYGYTF	TGCAGCGTTGACCCCCGCGGCCAGAGTAACTATGGCTACACCTTC
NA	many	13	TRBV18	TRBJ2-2	CASSRGNTGELFF	TGTGCCAGCTCACGAGGGAACACCGGGGAGCTGTTTTTT
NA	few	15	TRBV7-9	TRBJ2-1	CASSLDWGYYNEQFF	TGTGCCAGCAGCTTAGATTGGGGCTACTACAATGAGCAGTTCTTC
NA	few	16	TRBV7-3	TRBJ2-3	CASSFLSGRGTDTQYF	TGTGCCAGCAGCTTTCTGAGCGGACGAGGCACAGATACGCAGTATTTT
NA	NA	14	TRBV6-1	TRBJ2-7	CASTQGGSYNEQLF	TGTGCCAGCACCCAGGGGGGATCCTACAATGAGCAGCTCTTC
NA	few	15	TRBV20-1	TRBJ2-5	CSARDLRSPQETQYF	TGCAGTGCTAGAGATCTTCGCAGTCCCCAAGAGACCCAGTACTTC
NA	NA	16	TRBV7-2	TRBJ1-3	CASSLGRPSPGNTIYF	TGTGCCAGCAGCCTGGGCAGGCCTAGCCCTGGAAACACCATATATTTT
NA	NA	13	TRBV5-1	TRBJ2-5	CASSTDTQETQYF	TGCGCCAGCAGCACGGACACCCAAGAGACCCAGTACTTC
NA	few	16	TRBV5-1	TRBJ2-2	CASSLVSGANTGELFF	TGCGCCAGCAGCTTGGTTTCAGGGGCGAACACCGGGGAGCTGTTTTTT
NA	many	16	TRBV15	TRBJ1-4	CATSRQDLATNEKLFF	TGTGCCACCAGCAGACAAGACCTTGCAACTAATGAAAAACTGTTTTTT
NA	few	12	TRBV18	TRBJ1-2	CASSPPLGPHTF	TGTGCCAGCTCACCCCCTTTGGGACCTCACACCTTC
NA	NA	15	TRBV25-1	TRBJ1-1	CASSAPGREWTEAFF	TGTGCCAGCAGTGCCCCCGGACGGGAGTGGACTGAAGCTTTCTTT
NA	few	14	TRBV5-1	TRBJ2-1	CASSLIQGGDEQFF	TGCGCCAGCAGCTTAATACAGGGGGGGGATGAGCAGTTCTTC
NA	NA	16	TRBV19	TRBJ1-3	CASSPAWGGTGNTIYF	TGTGCCAGTAGTCCCGCCTGGGGCGGGACAGGAAACACCATATATTTT
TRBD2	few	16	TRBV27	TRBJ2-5	CASSLGTSVSQETQYF	TGTGCCAGCAGTTTGGGGACTAGCGTATCCCAAGAGACCCAGTACTTC
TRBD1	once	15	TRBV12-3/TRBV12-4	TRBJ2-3	CASSNRGQGTDTQYF	TGTGCCAGCAGTAACAGGGGTCAGGGCACAGATACGCAGTATTTT
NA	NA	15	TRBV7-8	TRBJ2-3	CASNLGGASTDTQYF	TGTGCCAGCAACCTAGGGGGTGCGAGCACAGATACGCAGTATTTT
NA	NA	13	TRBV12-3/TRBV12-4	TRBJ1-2	CASSPLGVGGYTF	TGTGCCAGCAGTCCCCTGGGAGTAGGTGGCTACACCTTC
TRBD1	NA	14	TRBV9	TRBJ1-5	CASSGGTGNQPQHF	TGTGCCAGCAGCGGTGGGACAGGTAATCAGCCCCAGCATTTT
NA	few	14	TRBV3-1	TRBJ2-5	CASSPTRGHGTQYF	TGTGCCAGCAGCCCCACACGCGGGCATGGGACCCAGTACTTC
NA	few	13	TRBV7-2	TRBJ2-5	CATRAAAQETQYF	TGTGCAACCCGAGCGGCGGCACAAGAGACCCAGTACTTC
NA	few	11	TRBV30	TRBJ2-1	CTWSIRQDLYF	TGTACCTGGAGTATTCGACAAGATCTATACTTC
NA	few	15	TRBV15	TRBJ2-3	CATKGLWIPTDTQYF	TGTGCCACCAAGGGCCTTTGGATTCCCACAGATACGCAGTATTTT
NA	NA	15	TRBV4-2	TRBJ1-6	CASSPPDRSNSPLHF	TGTGCCAGCAGCCCCCCCGACAGGAGTAATTCACCCCTCCACTTT
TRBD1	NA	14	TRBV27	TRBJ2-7	CASRPNRGGSEQYF	TGTGCCAGCAGGCCAAACAGGGGTGGATCCGAGCAGTACTTC
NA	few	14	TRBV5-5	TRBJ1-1	CASSPLRTPAEAFF	TGTGCCAGCAGCCCCCTCCGGACACCGGCTGAAGCTTTCTTT
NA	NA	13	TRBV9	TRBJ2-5	CASSVDSQETQYF	TGTGCCAGCAGCGTGGACAGCCAAGAGACCCAGTACTTC
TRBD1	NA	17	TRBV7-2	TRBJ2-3	CASSYGFYRGEGDTQYF	TGTGCCAGCAGCTATGGGTTCTACAGGGGTGAGGGAGATACGCAGTATTTT
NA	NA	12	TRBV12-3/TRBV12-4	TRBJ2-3	CASSSMPDTQYF	TGTGCCAGCAGTTCCATGCCAGATACGCAGTATTTT
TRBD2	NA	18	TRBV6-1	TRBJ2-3	CASSDDLAGGRGTDTQYF	TGTGCCAGCTCGGATGACCTAGCGGGAGGCAGAGGCACAGATACGCAGTATTTT